These T cell receptor beta chains were read from a single sample in a study of T cells in Graves' hyperthyroidism and ophthalmopathy. TCRdb re-called the multiplex PCR reads through MiXCR, storing one row per CDR3 protein. The profile shows over 300,000 distinct CDR3 sequences, around 15% of them singletons. The sample comprised blood. The receptors here all came from a woman aged 35 to 49 with Graves' ophthalmopathy. The CDR3 runs from the conserved cysteine through the conserved F or W. The order of the fields is V gene, D gene, J gene, CDR3 length, clone size, CDR3 DNA, CDR3 protein. The D gene is left open where the match is weak. Part of the rows lack a size; the others show once, few, many or a class for expanded clones.

TRBV19	NA	TRBJ2-2	16	once	TGTGCCAGTAGTATGTTACGCATAATGAACACCGGGGAGCTGTTTTTT	CASSMLRIMNTGELFF
TRBV9	NA	TRBJ1-4	13	NA	TGTGCCAGCAGCGTATTCGGTTCTGGGAAACTGTTTTTT	CASSVFGSGKLFF
TRBV29-1	NA	TRBJ2-3	14	NA	TGCAGCGGAGGACAGCTAACTAGCACAGATACGCAGTATTTT	CSGGQLTSTDTQYF
TRBV28	TRBD2	TRBJ2-7	14	many	TGTGCCAGCAATCCTCGCGGGAGGTACTACGAGCAGTACTTC	CASNPRGRYYEQYF
TRBV20-1	TRBD2	TRBJ2-3	14	many	TGCAGTGCTAAAGGACTAGCGGTCACAGATACGCAGTATTTT	CSAKGLAVTDTQYF
TRBV10-2	NA	TRBJ1-2	11	few	TGCGCCAGCAGCGATGACAGAGACTACACCTTC	CASSDDRDYTF
TRBV24-1	TRBD2	TRBJ2-3	18	NA	TGTGCCACCAGTGATGCAACCCCCGGACTAGCGGGCACAGATACGCAGTATTTT	CATSDATPGLAGTDTQYF
TRBV7-8	NA	TRBJ1-2	16	many	TGTGCCAGCAGCCCTAGACCCGACAGGAGAAACTATGGCTACACCTTC	CASSPRPDRRNYGYTF
TRBV12-3/TRBV12-4	TRBD1	TRBJ1-1	13	many	TGTGCCAGCAGTCTGACAGGGGGATTCGGAGCTTTCTTT	CASSLTGGFGAFF
TRBV7-2	NA	TRBJ2-1	14	NA	TGTGCCAGCAGCTTCCGGGACTCAAGAAATGAGCAGTTCTTC	CASSFRDSRNEQFF
TRBV12-3/TRBV12-4	NA	TRBJ1-4	14	NA	TGTGCCAGCAGTTTAACCAGGGGAGGTGAAAAACTGTTTTTT	CASSLTRGGEKLFF
TRBV20-1	NA	TRBJ2-2	13	many	TGCAGTGCTACCGCGCCGAACACCGGGGAGCTGTTTTTT	CSATAPNTGELFF
TRBV20-1	TRBD2	TRBJ2-3	16	NA	TGCAGTGCTAGAAAGCGGGGGGGCCTAAGCACAGATACGCAGTATTTT	CSARKRGGLSTDTQYF
TRBV3-1	NA	TRBJ2-7	15	few	TGTGCCAGCAGCCAAAGGTCTAGCCCCGCCTACGAGCAGTACTTC	CASSQRSSPAYEQYF
TRBV29-1	NA	TRBJ2-7	11	many	TGCAGCGTTGGTATGGGCTACGAGCAGTACTTC	CSVGMGYEQYF
TRBV3-1	NA	TRBJ2-7	11	many	TGTGCCAGCAGCCAACTGGGCGAGCAGTACTTC	CASSQLGEQYF
TRBV29-1	NA	TRBJ2-7	14	many	TGCAGCGTTGGGGGGTTTGAACACTCCTACGAGCAGTACTTC	CSVGGFEHSYEQYF
TRBV7-8	NA	TRBJ2-7	15	NA	TGTGCCAGCAGTCCCAGGGTTTGGGGAGCCTACGAGCAGTACTTC	CASSPRVWGAYEQYF
TRBV20-1	NA	TRBJ2-2	14	few	TGCAGTGCTAACCGGGGGGCCGGGTTCGGGGAGCTGTTTTTT	CSANRGAGFGELFF
TRBV27	NA	TRBJ1-6	13	many	TGTGCCAGCAGTGCCTACCCTAATTCACCCCTCCACTTT	CASSAYPNSPLHF
TRBV5-1	NA	TRBJ1-5	15	many	TGCGCCAGCAGCTTAGGCGGGGTAAGCAATCAGCCCCAGCATTTT	CASSLGGVSNQPQHF
TRBV20-1	NA	TRBJ2-1	17	few	TGCAGTGCTAAAGTTCCTCCTTGGGGGCGGGGGTACAATGAGCAGTTCTTC	CSAKVPPWGRGYNEQFF
TRBV5-4	NA	TRBJ1-1	15	NA	TGTGCCAGCAGCTTGATTGGTCATGAAAACACTGGAGCTTTCTTT	CASSLIGHENTGAFF
TRBV29-1	NA	TRBJ1-1	13	few	TGCAGCGTTGTAGTATCCCCGAACACTGAAGCTTTCTTT	CSVVVSPNTEAFF
TRBV10-3	TRBD1	TRBJ2-2	15	NA	TGTGCCATCAGTGAGAAGACAGGGGGCGTCGGGGAGCTGTTTTTT	CAISEKTGGVGELFF
TRBV7-9	NA	TRBJ1-6	14	many	TGTGCCAGCAGCTTAGCGCTAAGCGGTTCACCCCTCCACTTT	CASSLALSGSPLHF
TRBV11-2	NA	TRBJ1-3	15	many	TGTGCCAGCAGCTTAACCCTTCATGCTGGAAACACCATATATTTT	CASSLTLHAGNTIYF
TRBV20-1	TRBD2	TRBJ2-3	14	many	TGCAGTGCTAGGGCCGGGACTAGCACATATACGCAGTATTTT	CSARAGTSTYTQYF
TRBV9	NA	TRBJ1-3	16	many	TGTGCCAGCAGCGTAGGTTCGGCAGGGTATGGAAACACCATATATTTT	CASSVGSAGYGNTIYF
TRBV28	TRBD2	TRBJ2-7	13	many	TGTGCCAGCAGCCGACTAGCGGGAGCCGTGCAGTACTTC	CASSRLAGAVQYF
TRBV28	NA	TRBJ1-6	13	NA	TGTGCCAGCAGTTTAGCCCCCGGTTCACCCCTCCACTTT	CASSLAPGSPLHF
TRBV7-2	NA	TRBJ1-5	13	many	TGTGCCAGCAGCTCCAGGGTAAATCAGCCCCAGCATTTT	CASSSRVNQPQHF
TRBV7-9	NA	TRBJ1-4	14	few	TGTGCCAGCAGCGACGGGACATCGGGCGAAAAACTGTTTTTT	CASSDGTSGEKLFF
TRBV12-3/TRBV12-4	NA	TRBJ1-2	13	many	TGTGCCAGCAGACTCAGGTCGGGGGCTGGCTACACCTTC	CASRLRSGAGYTF
TRBV2	TRBD1	TRBJ2-5	16	many	TGTGCCAGCACGCGGGACGGGACAGGGATACGAGAGACCCAGTACTTC	CASTRDGTGIRETQYF
TRBV7-2	TRBD2	TRBJ2-2	17	many	TGTGCCAGCAGCAGCCGACTAGCGGGAGGTGGTACCGGGGAGCTGTTTTTT	CASSSRLAGGGTGELFF
TRBV15	NA	TRBJ2-5	15	many	TGTGCCACCGGAGCAGTGCTAGGTCATGGAGAGACCCAGTACTTC	CATGAVLGHGETQYF
TRBV6-1	NA	TRBJ1-2	12	many	TGTGCCAGCAGTGACCGGGACTTTGGCTACACCTTC	CASSDRDFGYTF
TRBV6-1	NA	TRBJ2-7	14	many	TGTGCCAGCGGCCGCCGGGACACCTCCTACGAGCAGTACTTC	CASGRRDTSYEQYF
TRBV19	TRBD2	TRBJ2-1	15	NA	TGTGCCAGTAGTTACGGACTAGCAGACTACAATGAGCAGTTCTTC	CASSYGLADYNEQFF
TRBV19	NA	TRBJ1-1	18	many	TGTGCCAGTAGTATAGAAGGCCCGGGGGCAAGGGGAAACACTGAAGCTTTCTTT	CASSIEGPGARGNTEAFF
TRBV6-1	TRBD2	TRBJ2-7	17	many	TGTGCCAGCAGAAGCAGCGGACTAGCGAGATTTTCTTACGAGCAGTACTTC	CASRSSGLARFSYEQYF
TRBV7-9	NA	TRBJ2-2	16	few	TGTGCCAGCAGCTTAATCGGGAAAGCGAACACCGGGGAGCTGTTTTTT	CASSLIGKANTGELFF
TRBV3-1	NA	TRBJ2-1	14	many	TGTGCCAGCAGCCAAGAAGGAGTAGCCTATGAGCAGTTCTTC	CASSQEGVAYEQFF
TRBV4-1	TRBD1	TRBJ1-1	16	few	TGCGCCAGCAGCCAACCCCTACGGACAGGGAACACTGAAGCTTTCTTT	CASSQPLRTGNTEAFF
TRBV7-8	TRBD1	TRBJ2-2	15	many	TGTGCCAGCACCTCCCTACGGTGGGACAGGGGTAGTCTGTTTTTT	CASTSLRWDRGSLFF
TRBV15	TRBD2	TRBJ2-1	17	many	TGTGCCACCAGCTCGACTAGCGGGGGGGCCTGGGTAAATGAGCAGTTCTTC	CATSSTSGGAWVNEQFF
TRBV5-1	NA	TRBJ1-1	13	NA	TGCGCCAGCAGCGGACAGCCGAACACTGAAGCTTTCTTT	CASSGQPNTEAFF
TRBV20-1	NA	TRBJ1-1	16	NA	TGCAGTGCTAGGGGCAGGGCCCGAACCCGGGACACTGAAGCTTTCTTT	CSARGRARTRDTEAFF
TRBV20-1	TRBD1	TRBJ1-5	16	NA	TGCAGTGCTAGAGATCCAGGGGGACATAGCAATCAGCCCCAGCATTTT	CSARDPGGHSNQPQHF
TRBV11-2	NA	TRBJ2-1	17	NA	TGTGCCAGCAGCTTATTGTCGGTCGGAGGGGTAGCTGGTGAGCAGTTCTTC	CASSLLSVGGVAGEQFF
TRBV30	NA	TRBJ2-1	13	NA	TGTGCCTGGATTAGGACAGCATACAATGAGCAGTTCTTC	CAWIRTAYNEQFF